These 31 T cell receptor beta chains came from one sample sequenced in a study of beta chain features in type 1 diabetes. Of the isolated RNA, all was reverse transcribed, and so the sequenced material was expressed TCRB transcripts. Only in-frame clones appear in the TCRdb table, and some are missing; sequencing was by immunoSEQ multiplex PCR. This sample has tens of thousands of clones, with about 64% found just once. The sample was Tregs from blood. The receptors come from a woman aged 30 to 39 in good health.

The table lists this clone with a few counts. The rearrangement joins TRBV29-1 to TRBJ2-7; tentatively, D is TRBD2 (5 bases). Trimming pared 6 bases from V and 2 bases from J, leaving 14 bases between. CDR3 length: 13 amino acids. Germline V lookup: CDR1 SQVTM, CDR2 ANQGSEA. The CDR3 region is CSVTKWGAYEQYF. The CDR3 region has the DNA TGCAGCGTGACAAAATGGGGAGCCTACGAGCAGTACTTC.

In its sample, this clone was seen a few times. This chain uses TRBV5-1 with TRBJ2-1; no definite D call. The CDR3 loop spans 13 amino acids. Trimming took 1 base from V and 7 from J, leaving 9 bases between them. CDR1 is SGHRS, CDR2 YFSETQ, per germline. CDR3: CASSLSFGNEQFF. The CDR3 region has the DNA TGCGCCAGCAGCTTGTCCTTCGGTAATGAGCAGTTCTTC.

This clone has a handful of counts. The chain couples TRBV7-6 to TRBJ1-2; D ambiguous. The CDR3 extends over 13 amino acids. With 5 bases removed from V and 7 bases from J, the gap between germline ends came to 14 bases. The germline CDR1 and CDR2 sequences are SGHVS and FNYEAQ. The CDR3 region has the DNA TGTGCCAGCAGCGCCCGGCCGGAGGGTGGCTACACCTTC. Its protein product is CASSARPEGGYTF.

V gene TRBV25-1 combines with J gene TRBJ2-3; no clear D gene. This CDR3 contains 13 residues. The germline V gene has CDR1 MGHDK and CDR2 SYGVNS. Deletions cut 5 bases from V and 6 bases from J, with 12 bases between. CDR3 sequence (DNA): TGTGCCAGCAGTCCCACCGGTCTGGATACGCAGTATTTT. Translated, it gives CASSPTGLDTQYF.

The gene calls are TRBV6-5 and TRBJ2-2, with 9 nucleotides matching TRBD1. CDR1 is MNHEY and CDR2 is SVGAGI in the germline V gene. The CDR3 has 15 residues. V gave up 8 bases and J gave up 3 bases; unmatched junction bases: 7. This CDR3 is CASLSTGGYTGELFF. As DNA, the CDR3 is TGTGCCAGCCTTTCGACAGGGGGATACACCGGGGAGCTGTTTTTT.

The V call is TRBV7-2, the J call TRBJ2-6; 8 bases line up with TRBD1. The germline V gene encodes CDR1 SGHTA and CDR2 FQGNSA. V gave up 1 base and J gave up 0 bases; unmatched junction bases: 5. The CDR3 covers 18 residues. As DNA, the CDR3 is TGTGCCAGCAGCTTAGTGGGGACAGGCAGCTCTGGGGCCAACGTCCTGACTTTC. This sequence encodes CASSLVGTGSSGANVLTF. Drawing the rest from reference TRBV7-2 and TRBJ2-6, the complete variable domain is GAGVSQSPSNKVTEKGKDVELRCDPISGHTALYWYRQSLGQGLEFLIYFQGNSAPDKSGLPSDRFSAERTGGSVSTLTIQRTQQEDSAVYLCASSLVGTGSSGANVLTFGAGSRLTVL.

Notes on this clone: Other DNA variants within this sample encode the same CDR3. The CDR3 reads CASSRDRGQETQYF. The DNA of the CDR3 is TGTGCCAGCAGCCGCGACAGAGGTCAAGAGACCCAGTACTTC. The genes are TRBV6-6 and TRBJ2-5; D is possibly TRBD1 (5 bases). Germline loops: CDR1 MNHNY, CDR2 SVGAGI (reference sequence). V lost 6 bases and J lost 2, with 13 bases in between. The CDR3 runs 14 residues.

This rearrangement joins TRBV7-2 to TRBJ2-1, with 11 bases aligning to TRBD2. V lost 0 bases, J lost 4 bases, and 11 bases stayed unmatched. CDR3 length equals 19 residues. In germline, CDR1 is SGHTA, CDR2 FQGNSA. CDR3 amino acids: CASSLAASGRPDLYNEQFF. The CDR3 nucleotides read TGTGCCAGCAGCTTAGCAGCTAGCGGGAGGCCCGATCTTTACAATGAGCAGTTCTTC.

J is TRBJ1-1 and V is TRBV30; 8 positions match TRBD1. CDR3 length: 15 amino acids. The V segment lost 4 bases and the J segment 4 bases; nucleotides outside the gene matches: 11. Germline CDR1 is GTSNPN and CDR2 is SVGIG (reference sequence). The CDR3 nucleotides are TGTGCCTGGATGCGACTTCAGGGGGCGGGCACTGAAGCTTTCTTT. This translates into CAWMRLQGAGTEAFF.

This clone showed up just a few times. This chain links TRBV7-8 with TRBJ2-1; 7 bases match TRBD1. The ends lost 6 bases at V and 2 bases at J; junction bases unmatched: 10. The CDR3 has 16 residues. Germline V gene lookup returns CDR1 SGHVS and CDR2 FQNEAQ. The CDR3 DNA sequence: TGTGCCAGCAGTTTCCGAAGAGGGGGCGCCTACAATGAGCAGTTCTTC. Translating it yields CASSFRRGGAYNEQFF.

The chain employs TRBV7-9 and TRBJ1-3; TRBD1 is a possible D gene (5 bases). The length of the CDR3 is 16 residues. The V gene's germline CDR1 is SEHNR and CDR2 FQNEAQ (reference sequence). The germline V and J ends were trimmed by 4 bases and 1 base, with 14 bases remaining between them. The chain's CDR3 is CASSSTGRLSGNTIYF. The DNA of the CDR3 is TGTGCCAGCAGCTCCACAGGTCGTTTATCTGGAAACACCATATATTTT.

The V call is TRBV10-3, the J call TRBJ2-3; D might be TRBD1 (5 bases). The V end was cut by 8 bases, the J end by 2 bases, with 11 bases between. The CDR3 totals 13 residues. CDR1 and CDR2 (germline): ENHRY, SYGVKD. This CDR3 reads CAICKGDTDTQYF. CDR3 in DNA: TGTGCCATCTGCAAAGGGGACACAGATACGCAGTATTTT.

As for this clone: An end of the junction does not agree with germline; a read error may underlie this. CDR3 sequence reads: CASSPGVAGNYGQYF. CDR3 DNA: TGTGCCAGCAGCCCCGGGGTAGCGGGAAACTACGGGCAGTACTTC. The chain recombines TRBV4-2 with TRBJ2-7; 8 nucleotides agree with TRBD2. The CDR3 contains 15 residues. Per germline, CDR1 LGHNA and CDR2 YNFKEQ.

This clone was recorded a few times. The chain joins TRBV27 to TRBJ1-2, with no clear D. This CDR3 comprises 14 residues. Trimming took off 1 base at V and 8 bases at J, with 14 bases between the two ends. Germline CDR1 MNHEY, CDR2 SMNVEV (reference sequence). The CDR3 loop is CASSLWASPGGYTF. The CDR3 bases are TGTGCCAGCAGTTTATGGGCAAGTCCTGGCGGCTACACCTTC.

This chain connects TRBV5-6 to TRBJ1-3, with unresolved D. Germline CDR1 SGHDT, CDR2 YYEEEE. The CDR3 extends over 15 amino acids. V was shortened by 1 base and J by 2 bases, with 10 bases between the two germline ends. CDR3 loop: CASSLFFTAGNTIYF. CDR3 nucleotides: TGTGCCAGCAGCTTGTTTTTTACGGCTGGAAACACCATATATTTT.

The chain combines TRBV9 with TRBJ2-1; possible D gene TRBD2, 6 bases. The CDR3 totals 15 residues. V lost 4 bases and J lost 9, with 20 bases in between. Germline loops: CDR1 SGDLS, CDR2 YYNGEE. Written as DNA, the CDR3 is TGTGCCAGCAGCTACACGGCGGGAACGGGTACTGAGCAGTTCTTC. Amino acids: CASSYTAGTGTEQFF.

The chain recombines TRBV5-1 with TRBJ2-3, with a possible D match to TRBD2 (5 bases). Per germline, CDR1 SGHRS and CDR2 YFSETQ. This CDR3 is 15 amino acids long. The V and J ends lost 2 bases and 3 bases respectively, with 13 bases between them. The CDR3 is CASSFGRDWTDTQYF. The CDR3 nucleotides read TGCGCCAGCAGCTTTGGACGGGATTGGACAGATACGCAGTATTTT.

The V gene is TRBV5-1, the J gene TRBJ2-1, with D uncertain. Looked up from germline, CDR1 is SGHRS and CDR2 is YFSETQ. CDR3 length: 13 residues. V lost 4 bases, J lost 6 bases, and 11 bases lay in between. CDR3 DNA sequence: TGCGCCAGCAGCGCCACACCTGGCAATGAGCAGTTCTTC. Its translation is CASSATPGNEQFF.

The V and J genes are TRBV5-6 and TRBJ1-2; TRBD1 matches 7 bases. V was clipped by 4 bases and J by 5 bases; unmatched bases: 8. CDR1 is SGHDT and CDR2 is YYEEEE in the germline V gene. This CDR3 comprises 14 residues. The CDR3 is CASSKGQSMYGYTF. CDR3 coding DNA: TGTGCCAGCAGCAAGGGACAGAGTATGTATGGCTACACCTTC.

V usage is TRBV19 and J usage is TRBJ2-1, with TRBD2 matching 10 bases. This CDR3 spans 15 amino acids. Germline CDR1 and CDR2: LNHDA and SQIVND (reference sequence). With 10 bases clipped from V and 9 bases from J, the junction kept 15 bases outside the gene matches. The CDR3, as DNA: TGTGCCACTGGGGCGGCTAGCGGGAGAGCCAGTGAGCAGTTCTTC. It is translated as CATGAASGRASEQFF.

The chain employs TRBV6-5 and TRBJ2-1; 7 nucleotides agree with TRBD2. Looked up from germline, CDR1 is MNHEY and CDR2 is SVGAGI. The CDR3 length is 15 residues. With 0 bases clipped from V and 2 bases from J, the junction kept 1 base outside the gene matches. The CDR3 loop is CASSYSGGTYNEQFF. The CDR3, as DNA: TGTGCCAGCAGTTACTCGGGAGGGACCTACAATGAGCAGTTCTTC.

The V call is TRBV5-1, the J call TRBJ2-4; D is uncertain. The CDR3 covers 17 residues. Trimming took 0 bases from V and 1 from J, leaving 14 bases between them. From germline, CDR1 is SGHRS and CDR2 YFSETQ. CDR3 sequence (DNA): TGCGCCAGCAGCTTGGAAGGAGTAGTCGGGGCCAAAAACATTCAGTACTTC. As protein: CASSLEGVVGAKNIQYF.

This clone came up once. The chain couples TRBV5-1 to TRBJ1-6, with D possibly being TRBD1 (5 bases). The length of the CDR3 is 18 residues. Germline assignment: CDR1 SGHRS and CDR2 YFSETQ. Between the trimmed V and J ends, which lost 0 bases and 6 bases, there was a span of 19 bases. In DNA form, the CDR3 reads TGCGCCAGCAGCTTGGGACAGCTAAGTGGCCGTCTTAATTCACCCCTCCACTTT. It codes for CASSLGQLSGRLNSPLHF.

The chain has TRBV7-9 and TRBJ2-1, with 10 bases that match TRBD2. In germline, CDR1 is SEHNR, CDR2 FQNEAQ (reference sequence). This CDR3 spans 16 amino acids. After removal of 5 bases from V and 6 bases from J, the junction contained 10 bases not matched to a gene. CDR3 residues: CASSVGAGGPANEQFF. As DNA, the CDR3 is TGTGCCAGCAGCGTAGGAGCGGGAGGGCCGGCCAATGAGCAGTTCTTC. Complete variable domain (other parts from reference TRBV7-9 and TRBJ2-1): DTGVSQNPRHKITKRGQNVTFRCDPISEHNRLYWYRQTLGQGPEFLTYFQNEAQLEKSRLLSDRFSAERPKGSFSTLEIQRTEQGDSAMYLCASSVGAGGPANEQFFGPGTRLTVL.

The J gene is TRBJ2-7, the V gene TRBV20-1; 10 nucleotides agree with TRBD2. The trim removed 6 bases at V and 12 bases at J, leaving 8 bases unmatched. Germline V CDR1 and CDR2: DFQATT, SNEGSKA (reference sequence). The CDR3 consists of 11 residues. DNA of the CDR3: TGCAGTGCCACGAGCCTAGCGGGAGTGTACTTC. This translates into CSATSLAGVYF.

CDR3 residues: CASSLVAETQYF. CDR3 coding DNA: TGTGCCAGCAGCTTAGTGGCCGAGACCCAGTACTTC. The chain uses TRBV7-6 and TRBJ2-5; no firm D call. The CDR3 is made up of 12 amino acids. Germline V CDR1 and CDR2: SGHVS, FNYEAQ. V was shortened by 1 base and J by 5 bases, with 5 bases between the two germline ends.

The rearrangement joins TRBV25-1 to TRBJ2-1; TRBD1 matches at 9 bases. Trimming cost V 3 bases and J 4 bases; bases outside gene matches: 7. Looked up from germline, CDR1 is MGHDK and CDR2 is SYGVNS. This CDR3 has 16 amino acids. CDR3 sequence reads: CASSEGTGIGYNEQFF. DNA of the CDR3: TGTGCCAGCAGTGAGGGGACAGGGATTGGATACAATGAGCAGTTCTTC.

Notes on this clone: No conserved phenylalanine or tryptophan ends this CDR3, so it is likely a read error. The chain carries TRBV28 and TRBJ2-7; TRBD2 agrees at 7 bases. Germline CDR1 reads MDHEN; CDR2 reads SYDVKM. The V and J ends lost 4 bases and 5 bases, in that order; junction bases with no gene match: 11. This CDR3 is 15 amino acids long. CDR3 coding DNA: TGTGCCAGCAGTTCCGGCGGGGGTTCCAGGGACGAGCAGTACCTC. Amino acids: CASSSGGGSRDEQYL.

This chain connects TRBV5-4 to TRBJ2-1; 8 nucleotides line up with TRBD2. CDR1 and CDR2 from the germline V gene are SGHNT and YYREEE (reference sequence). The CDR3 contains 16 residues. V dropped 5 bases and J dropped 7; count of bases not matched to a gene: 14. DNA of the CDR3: TGTGCCAGCAGGGCTTGGGTAGCGGGAAGGGGGAATGAGCAGTTCTTC. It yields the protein CASRAWVAGRGNEQFF.

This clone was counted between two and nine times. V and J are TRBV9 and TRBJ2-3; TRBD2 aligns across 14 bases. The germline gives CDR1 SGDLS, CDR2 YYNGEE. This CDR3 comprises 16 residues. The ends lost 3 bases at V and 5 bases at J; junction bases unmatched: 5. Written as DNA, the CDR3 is TGTGCCAGCAGCGCCCAGACTAGCGGGAGGGAAGATACGCAGTATTTT. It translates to CASSAQTSGREDTQYF. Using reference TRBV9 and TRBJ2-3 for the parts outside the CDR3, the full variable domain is DSGVTQTPKHLITATGQRVTLRCSPRSGDLSVYWYQQSLDQGLQFLIQYYNGEERAKGNILERFSAQQFPDLHSELNLSSLELGDSALYFCASSAQTSGREDTQYFGPGTRLTVL.

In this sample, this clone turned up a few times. The CDR3 reads CASSGTSATYEQYF. The CDR3 DNA sequence: TGTGCCAGCAGTGGGACTAGCGCCACCTACGAGCAGTACTTC. The V gene is TRBV7-2, the J gene TRBJ2-7; TRBD2 matches at 10 bases. Germline lookup yields CDR1 SGHTA and CDR2 FQGNSA. The ends lost 6 bases at V and 2 bases at J; junction bases unmatched: 4. The CDR3 runs to 14 residues.